This entry describes one T cell receptor (beta chain). What antigen it recognizes has not been identified. No much larger clone exists at a distance of one base, and base qualities are not known. This entry is derived from a study of blood T cell repertoires in COVID-19 (dated by TCRdb to between 2020 and 2021). Context from the whole study: The collaborator samples originated in the United States, Italy and Spain and spanned the acute and convalescent phases of COVID-19. Where available, HLA class I and class II types were taken from metadata supplied by the sample provider and were not determined by assay-based typing. The repertoires were released in a freely available public database meant as a resource for research on the immune response to SARS-CoV-2. The sample metadata nearly always contained a de-identified subject ID, COVID-19 status, age in years and sex. Deeply sampled blood TCRbeta repertoires from subjects exposed to, actively infected with, or recovered from COVID-19 were included in the dataset. The material from the prospective study consisted of cDNA or gDNA derived from T cells, B-cell-depleted T cells, or PBMCs. The samples were drawn from the first 160 participants of the ongoing ImmuneRACE study and from 1,254 subjects provided by 6 global collaborators. The paper as a whole reports these results and caveats: How much clinical and demographic metadata was included differed by source and by participant, and the metadata was provided uncurated.

The collaborating institutions used their own protocols to collect whole blood in K2EDTA tubes. For TCRbeta analysis, collaborators shipped samples in one of three forms: frozen whole blood, isolated PBMCs, or DNA extracted from either of those sample types. CDR1 and CDR2, looked up from the germline V gene, are KGHSH and LQKENI. The CDR3 covers 15 residues, taking in both the cysteine and the phenylalanine. Only the CDR3 DNA is retained, 45 bases long and in frame from the first base. At the junction V is shortened by 6 bases and J by 5 bases, with 19 bases in between. The immunoSEQ Assay, a bias-controlled multiplex PCR, was used to amplify TCRbeta CDR3 regions from genomic DNA. As for the original processing: The number of nucleated cells in each sample was estimated from the amplification of reference gene primers within the assay. To quantify the absolute abundance of each unique TCRbeta CDR3 rearrangement, sequence reads were collapsed and filtered. Productive Simpson clonality was computed per sample as the square root of Simpson's diversity index over productive rearrangements. TCRdb holds this immuneACCESS table with in-frame rearrangements only. Some clones are missing; in checked studies, unresolved V genes explain under half, and the rest has no known cause. That table gives V, J and clone size, and the DNA gave D and trimming. This sample gives 70,000 to 95,000 clones in total; around four fifths of them show up just once. The ten largest clones take up over 15% of the sample.

The clonotype comes from a man older than 75 with active or convalescent COVID-19. The sequenced material came from peripheral blood. The V and J segments used are TRBV18 and TRBJ1-2; no confident D gene assignment can be made. The CDR3 region: CASSRPSEGPYGYTF. The DNA sequence follows: TGTGCCAGCTCCCGGCCCAGTGAGGGTCCGTATGGCTACACCTTC.